Each of the 27 T cell receptor beta chains below was sequenced from the same sample in a study of cytomegalovirus exposure and HLA in healthy donors. With 60 Vbeta and 13 Jbeta primers, the PCR was carried out. The table came from immunoSEQ multiplex PCR; TCRdb's copy has only in-frame clones and leaves some out. Found here are about 95,000 clones, nearly 70% of them singletons; the top ten hold roughly 15%. The sample consisted of PBMCs. The source of these receptors is a woman in her forties or fifties in good health and CMV-seropositive.

For the CDR3, the DNA is TGTGCCAGCAGCTTAAGGCCTCTCCATGGAGTCTCCCAAGGGAGAACTGAAGCTTTCTTT. Residues: CASSLRPLHGVSQGRTEAFF. The chain combines TRBV7-6 with TRBJ1-1; D is undetermined. V lost 2 bases and J lost 5, with 30 bases in between. CDR1 SGHVS and CDR2 FNYEAQ come from the germline V gene. This CDR3 region has 20 residues.

The chain uses TRBV18 and TRBJ2-2; 11 bases are shared with TRBD1. The V gene end was trimmed by 4 bases and the J gene end by 4 bases; junction bases not matched to a gene: 5. Germline V gives CDR1 KGHSH, CDR2 LQKENI. The CDR3 has 16 amino acids. The CDR3 reads CASSQGQGDVTGELFF. CDR3 nucleotide sequence: TGTGCCAGCTCACAGGGACAGGGGGATGTCACCGGGGAGCTGTTTTTT.

This clone was seen once. The rearrangement links TRBV18 to TRBJ2-1; D ambiguous. The V end was cut by 2 bases, the J end by 3 bases, with 11 bases between. The CDR3 has 15 residues. From germline, CDR1 is KGHSH and CDR2 LQKENI. The CDR3 region has the DNA TGTGCCAGCTCACCAGGAGTCCTGGGCTACAATGAGCAGTTCTTC. This gives the protein CASSPGVLGYNEQFF.

The J gene is TRBJ1-4, the V gene TRBV28; 9 bases are shared with TRBD1. Germline CDR1 and CDR2: MDHEN and SYDVKM. V lost 2 bases, J lost 7 bases, and 20 bases stayed unmatched. The CDR3 is made up of 20 amino acids. The CDR3 loop reads CASSLNNPSLTTGGREKLFF. CDR3 nucleotide sequence: TGTGCCAGCAGTTTAAATAATCCCTCGCTAACGACAGGGGGTCGTGAAAAACTGTTTTTT.

The genes are TRBV28 and TRBJ2-5, with a tentative D call TRBD1 (5 bases). Trimming removed 6 bases from V and 4 bases from J, with 15 bases in between. This CDR3 comprises 14 residues. Germline CDR1 reads MDHEN; CDR2 reads SYDVKM. The CDR3 here is CASSNGHFSETQYF. In nucleotides, the CDR3 is TGTGCCAGCAGCAATGGACACTTTTCAGAGACCCAGTACTTC.

The chain is built from TRBV14 and TRBJ2-5, with a weak D call TRBD1 (6 bases). The DNA end is a closer match to TRBJ2-7, so the J assignment may be wrong. The CDR3 is made up of 14 amino acids. Germline CDR1 reads SGHDN; CDR2 reads FVKESK. This CDR3 is CASSQINRVREQYF. DNA for the CDR3: TGTGCCAGCAGCCAGATAAACAGGGTTCGCGAGCAGTACTTC.

V usage is TRBV7-3 and J usage is TRBJ2-7; 12 bases match TRBD2. In germline, CDR1 is SGHTA, CDR2 FQGTGA. The V gene end was trimmed by 6 bases and the J gene end by 2 bases; junction bases not matched to a gene: 11. CDR3 size: 17 residues. The CDR3 DNA reads TGTGCCAGCAGGCCTCCGGGACTAGCGGGCCAGACCTACGAGCAGTACTTC. Translation gives CASRPPGLAGQTYEQYF.

J is TRBJ2-3 and V is TRBV27; 16 bases are a match to TRBD2. CDR3 length: 17 residues. V dropped 5 bases and J dropped 14; count of bases not matched to a gene: 16. Germline V lookup: CDR1 MNHEY, CDR2 SMNVEV (reference sequence). The CDR3, as DNA: TGTGCCAGCAGTCCGCCGGGACTAGCGGGAGGGTATGGAATTGCGTATTTT. Protein product: CASSPPGLAGGYGIAYF.

This chain joins TRBV11-2 and TRBJ2-7; D is uncertain. V was trimmed by 0 bases and J by 2 bases, leaving 8 bases between them. CDR1 and CDR2 (germline): SGHAT, FQNNGV. The CDR3 has 14 residues. CDR3 loop: CASSLDHQTYEQYF. DNA of the CDR3: TGTGCCAGCAGCTTAGATCACCAGACCTACGAGCAGTACTTC.

This chain connects TRBV2 to TRBJ1-6; D gene uncertain. The germline V gene encodes CDR1 SNHLY and CDR2 FYNNEI. V was shortened by 2 bases and J by 4 bases, with 6 bases between the two germline ends. This CDR3 comprises 14 residues. In DNA form, the CDR3 reads TGTGCCAGCAGTGAATTAATTTATAATTCACCCCTCCACTTT. Translated, it gives CASSELIYNSPLHF.

This clone showed up just a few times. This chain connects TRBV15 to TRBJ2-1, with 8 bases aligning to TRBD2. V shed 0 bases and J 2 bases; nucleotides not matched to a gene: 12. Germline assignment: CDR1 LNHNV and CDR2 YYDKDF (reference sequence). This CDR3 contains 19 residues. The CDR3 loop is CATSRDRGVGRGPYNEQFF. In DNA, the CDR3 is TGTGCCACCAGCAGAGATCGGGGGGTCGGGAGGGGTCCCTACAATGAGCAGTTCTTC.

J is TRBJ1-5 and V is TRBV27; tentatively, D is TRBD1 (6 bases). The CDR3 contains 18 residues. Trimming took off 2 bases at V and 7 bases at J, with 24 bases between the two ends. The germline V gene encodes CDR1 MNHEY and CDR2 SMNVEV (reference sequence). DNA for the CDR3: TGTGCCAGCAGTTTAGGGGGCCCCATTGACTTAAAATACCAGCCCCAGCATTTT. Residues: CASSLGGPIDLKYQPQHF.

CDR3 loop: CASSSQRGVEAFF. Here the CDR3 DNA reads TGTGCCAGCAGCTCTCAACGGGGAGTTGAAGCTTTCTTT. This rearrangement joins TRBV11-2 to TRBJ1-1; D ambiguous. The CDR3 sequence is 13 residues long. In germline, CDR1 is SGHAT, CDR2 FQNNGV. V lost 4 bases and J lost 7, with 13 bases in between.

The chain links TRBV4-3 to TRBJ1-6; 7 nucleotides align to TRBD1. CDR3 length: 15 residues. Germline CDR1 LGHNA, CDR2 YSLEER. J gave up 9 bases and V 1 base, and 6 bases lay outside the gene matches. The CDR3 region has the DNA TGCGCCAGCAGCCAAGGCCTCAGGGGGTCTTCACCCCTCCACTTT. Translating it yields CASSQGLRGSSPLHF.

The chain uses TRBV7-2 and TRBJ2-7; 9 bases align to TRBD1. Germline values: CDR1 SGHTA, CDR2 FQGNSA. J was trimmed by 5 bases and V by 5 bases; bases with no gene match: 7. The CDR3 runs 14 residues. CDR3 protein: CASSATGGRHEQYF. As DNA, the CDR3 is TGTGCCAGCAGCGCAACAGGGGGCCGTCACGAGCAGTACTTC.

The chain employs TRBV7-9 and TRBJ2-3, with D maybe TRBD2 (7 bases). Between the trimmed V and J ends, which lost 8 bases and 5 bases, there was a span of 20 bases. Germline V gene sequence: CDR1 SEHNR, CDR2 FQNEAQ (reference sequence). The CDR3 contains 15 residues. This CDR3 is CASGLGGRGGDTQYF. The CDR3 DNA is TGTGCCAGCGGGTTGGGCGGGAGAGGGGGAGATACGCAGTATTTT.

The J gene is TRBJ1-5, the V gene TRBV28; unclear D gene. CDR1 and CDR2 (germline): MDHEN, SYDVKM. The length of the CDR3 is 10 residues. Trimming cost V 8 bases and J 9 bases, with 8 bases left between them. The CDR3 bases are TGTGCCAGCGGCCCTAGGCCCCAGCATTTT. This encodes CASGPRPQHF.

J is TRBJ2-7 and V is TRBV4-3; 12 bases are a match to TRBD2. Trimming removed 1 base from V and 1 base from J; junction bases left unmatched: 8. Germline assignment: CDR1 LGHNA and CDR2 YSLEER. The CDR3 is 18 amino acids. For the CDR3, the DNA is TGCGCCAGCAGCCAAGGACTAGCGGGGGCCGGTCGATCCTACGAGCAGTACTTC. As protein: CASSQGLAGAGRSYEQYF.

This clone has a handful of counts. The CDR3 region has the DNA TGTGCCAGCAGCTTGGACAGGGGGGACTATGGCTACACCTTC. It is translated as CASSLDRGDYGYTF. This chain links TRBV7-9 with TRBJ1-2, with 10 bases matching TRBD1. Unmatched junction bases numbered 1, after V lost 3 bases and J lost 3 bases. CDR3 length: 14 amino acids. From germline, CDR1 is SEHNR and CDR2 FQNEAQ (reference sequence). Full variable domain (missing parts from reference TRBV7-9 and TRBJ1-2): DTGVSQNPRHKITKRGQNVTFRCDPISEHNRLYWYRQTLGQGPEFLTYFQNEAQLEKSRLLSDRFSAERPKGSFSTLEIQRTEQGDSAMYLCASSLDRGDYGYTFGSGTRLTVV.

The chain is built from TRBV11-2 and TRBJ2-5, with 9 bases identical to TRBD2. With V trimmed by 0 bases and J by 2 bases, 4 bases remained unmatched. This CDR3 comprises 16 residues. Germline V lookup: CDR1 SGHAT, CDR2 FQNNGV. The chain's CDR3 is CASSLELAGSQETQYF. For the CDR3, the DNA is TGTGCCAGCAGCTTAGAACTAGCGGGTTCTCAAGAGACCCAGTACTTC.

This clone was seen more than once but under ten times. The CDR3 spells CSVPGTPRGYGYTF. The CDR3 DNA reads TGCAGCGTTCCCGGGACACCGCGGGGGTATGGCTACACCTTC. The chain links TRBV29-1 to TRBJ1-2, with a possible D match to TRBD1 (6 bases). The CDR3 has 14 amino acids. V was cut by 5 bases and J by 5 bases, with 18 bases left in between. Germline V lookup: CDR1 SQVTM, CDR2 ANQGSEA.

V and J are TRBV28 and TRBJ1-2, with TRBD1 matching 9 bases. Germline V gene data show CDR1 as MDHEN and CDR2 as SYDVKM. Trimming cost V 7 bases and J 8 bases; bases outside gene matches: 8. There are 13 residues in the CDR3. This CDR3 reads CASNPTGTGGYTF. The DNA of the CDR3 is TGTGCCAGCAACCCCACCGGGACAGGGGGCTACACCTTC.

The V and J genes are TRBV11-2 and TRBJ1-2, with D possibly being TRBD1 (5 bases). V lost 0 bases and J lost 6, with 14 bases in between. This CDR3 has 15 residues. The germline CDR1 and CDR2 sequences are SGHAT and FQNNGV. The chain's CDR3 is CASSLDLGGRNGYTF. CDR3 DNA: TGTGCCAGCAGCTTAGATCTCGGGGGTCGAAATGGCTACACCTTC.

J is TRBJ1-5 and V is TRBV7-2, with TRBD1 matching 8 bases. The V gene's germline CDR1 is SGHTA and CDR2 FQGNSA. J was trimmed by 4 bases and V by 10 bases; bases with no gene match: 12. CDR3 length: 15 residues. CDR3 protein: CATGIGRGLNQPQHF. Written as DNA, the CDR3 is TGTGCCACCGGGATCGGCAGGGGGCTTAATCAGCCCCAGCATTTT. The variable domain in full, with the rest retrieved from reference TRBV7-2 and TRBJ1-5, is GAGVSQSPSNKVTEKGKDVELRCDPISGHTALYWYRQSLGQGLEFLIYFQGNSAPDKSGLPSDRFSAERTGGSVSTLTIQRTQQEDSAVYLCATGIGRGLNQPQHFGDGTRLSIL.

CDR3 DNA sequence: TGTGCCAGTAGTATGTGGGAGCTGCGTAGCACAGATACGCAGTATTTT. It specifies CASSMWELRSTDTQYF. This sequence joins TRBV19 and TRBJ2-3; D is possibly TRBD2 (5 bases). This CDR3 comprises 16 residues. Germline V lookup: CDR1 LNHDA, CDR2 SQIVND (reference sequence). The germline V and J ends were trimmed by 3 bases and 0 bases, with 13 bases remaining between them.

The chain carries TRBV11-3 and TRBJ2-1; 8 nucleotides agree with TRBD1. V lost 4 bases and J lost 6; bases outside the gene matches: 8. Germline V gene data show CDR1 as SGHNT and CDR2 as YENEEA. This CDR3 spans 15 amino acids. This CDR3 reads CASSSRTGLGNEQFF. The CDR3 DNA follows: TGTGCCAGCAGCTCCCGGACAGGGTTGGGCAATGAGCAGTTCTTC. Using reference TRBV11-3 and TRBJ2-1 for the parts outside the CDR3, the full variable domain is EAGVVQSPRYKIIEKKQPVAFWCNPISGHNTLYWYLQNLGQGPELLIRYENEEAVDDSQLPKDRFSAERLKGVDSTLKIQPAELGDSAVYLCASSSRTGLGNEQFFGPGTRLTVL.

The sample holds a few counts of this clone. This chain uses TRBV7-3 with TRBJ2-1; 8 bases align to TRBD2. V gave up 6 bases and J gave up 4 bases; unmatched junction bases: 8. Germline CDR1 and CDR2: SGHTA and FQGTGA. The CDR3 has 15 residues. CDR3 amino acids: CASSSGLAVYNEQFF. CDR3 coding DNA: TGTGCCAGCAGTTCAGGACTAGCAGTATACAATGAGCAGTTCTTC.